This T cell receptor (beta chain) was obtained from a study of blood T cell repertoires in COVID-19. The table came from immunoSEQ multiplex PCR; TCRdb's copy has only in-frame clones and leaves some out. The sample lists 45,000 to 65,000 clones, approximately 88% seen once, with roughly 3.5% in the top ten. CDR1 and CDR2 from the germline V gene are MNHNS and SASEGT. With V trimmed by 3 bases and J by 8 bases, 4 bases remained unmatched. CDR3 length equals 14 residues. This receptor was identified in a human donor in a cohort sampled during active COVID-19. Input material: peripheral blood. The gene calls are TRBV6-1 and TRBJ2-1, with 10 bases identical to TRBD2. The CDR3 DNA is TGTGCCAGCAGTGAGCTAGCGGGAGTCGATGAGCAGTTCTTC. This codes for CASSELAGVDEQFF.